This TCR beta chain was identified during a study of regulatory T cells in long-lasting Graves disease (dated by TCRdb to the early 2020s). As for the study more broadly: Newly diagnosed Graves' disease patients had taken antithyroid drugs for less than 3 months. The study was registered as a clinical trial and conducted in China. Peripheral blood TCR sequencing and RNA sequencing compared persistent Graves' disease patients with newly diagnosed Graves' disease patients. TCR sequencing covered approximately 13 persistent and around 20 newly diagnosed Graves' disease patients, 33 samples in total. Results the study describes overall, beyond this receptor: Preferential use of TRBV28, TRBJ1-2 and TRBJ2-5 was observed in persistent disease, whereas TRBV20-1 and TRBJ2-1 were favored in newly diagnosed disease. Persistent Graves' disease patients showed lower TCR Shannon entropy and fewer highly expanded clones than newly diagnosed patients, suggesting clonal expansion. Sequencing and analysis were limited to the TCR beta chain. Because the primary lesion, thyroid tissue, could not be accessed, the study looked at peripheral blood alone. As a limitation, the authors acknowledged that the small sample size may reduce accuracy. Patients with persistent disease shared more public clonotypes (fewer than 3,000) than newly diagnosed patients did (more than 900).

CDR1 MNHNS and CDR2 SASEGT are derived from the germline V gene. Trimming removed 1 base from V and 3 bases from J; the gene matches leave 12 bases unexplained. The CDR3 goes from the cysteine to the phenylalanine over 19 residues. The sequence is cut down to CDR3 DNA, 57 bases in frame from base 1. The sample's time point label, decoded: newly diagnosed GD, antithyroid drugs for less than 3 months. RNA was extracted from PBMCs in TRIzol for both TCR sequencing and RNA sequencing. Graves' disease was diagnosed according to American Thyroid Association guidelines. The patients came from an endocrinology department in Xi'an, China. Each patient gave about 10 milliliters of peripheral blood, collected in an EDTA anticoagulant tube. Ficoll Paque Plus density gradient separation was used to isolate PBMCs, and no additional T cell sorting was done. An Agilent 2100 Bioanalyzer and agarose gel were used to assess RNA quality, and a NanoDrop 2000 was used to measure RNA concentration.

This clonotype was seen ten or more times. The clone's antigen remains unknown. No base qualities exist here, and no much larger clone lies one base off it. Receptors were amplified or captured by multiplex PCR. The sample was run on an Illumina HiSeq 4000. To build TCR beta libraries, CDR3 regions were amplified by Arm-PCR using iRepertoire HTBI primers. Before sequencing, the PCR products went through gel purification. Per the authors' processing: Gene usage analysis of CDR3 amino acid clonotypes used the 50 to 70 TRBV and about 13 TRBJ segments found across samples. COPE and FqMerger were used to merge the filtered high-quality paired reads into contigs. Contigs were aligned with BLAST to IMGT TRBV, TRBD and TRBJ reference genes, and CDR3 was defined per IMGT. Any clonotype with a frequency above 0.1% was counted as a highly expanded clone. Shannon entropy served as the measure of repertoire diversity, while the Gini coefficient captured V-J evenness. A clonotype found in more than one individual was treated as public. The public sequencing data were trimmed at Q25 with fastp and processed into clonotypes with MiXCR by TCRdb, which kept only in-frame beta chains. CDR3 protein sequences are deduplicated, and each keeps its most common genes and DNA. The V and J calls shown here were made by TCRdb, not taken from the authors' results. This sample holds around 250,000 distinct CDR3 sequences; roughly a fifth were observed only once. The ten largest make up about 14% of the sample.

The chain is made from TRBV6-1 and TRBJ2-5; 12 bases in the junction line up with TRBD2. This receptor was obtained from a female donor with Graves disease. The sample here was peripheral blood mononuclear cells (PBMCs), taken at new diagnosis, from a patient treated with antithyroid drugs. The base sequence is TGTGCCAGCAGTGAAGGCGCGGGTCTAGCGGGGGGGGACAAAGAGACCCAGTACTTC. Translated, this is CASSEGAGLAGGDKETQYF.